The 29 T cell receptor beta chains given below trace back to one sample, sequenced in a study of blood T cell repertoires in COVID-19. Repertoires were generated with immunoSEQ multiplex PCR, while TCRdb's copy carries only in-frame clones and drops some. The sample shows some 130,000 clones, 84% of them seen only once. The sample taken for sequencing was peripheral blood. These receptors all stem from a woman between 25 and 40 years old who had recovered from COVID-19.

V gene TRBV30 combines with J gene TRBJ1-2; possible D gene TRBD1, 5 bases. There are 13 residues in the CDR3. Germline values: CDR1 GTSNPN, CDR2 SVGIG (reference sequence). V dropped 5 bases and J dropped 4 bases, with 14 bases sitting between them. CDR3 in DNA: TGTGCCTGGGTCGGCGGGGGAGGCTATGGCTACACCTTC. Its translation is CAWVGGGGYGYTF.

The rearrangement uses TRBV6-5 and TRBJ1-5; 10 bases fit TRBD1. Trimming removed 7 bases from V and 3 bases from J; junction bases left unmatched: 6. The length of the CDR3 is 15 residues. CDR1 is MNHEY, CDR2 SVGAGI, per germline. The CDR3 DNA reads TGTGCCAGCACCAAAGGACAGGGGGACAATCAGCCCCAGCATTTT. Its translation: CASTKGQGDNQPQHF.

V usage is TRBV7-9 and J usage is TRBJ2-1; 7 bases line up with TRBD1. CDR1 and CDR2 (germline): SEHNR, FQNEAQ (reference sequence). CDR3 length: 16 amino acids. V shed 4 bases, J shed 10 bases, and the junction held 16 bases outside the gene matches. CDR3: CASSSSRGYSSEEQFF. The CDR3 DNA is TGTGCCAGCAGCTCAAGCAGGGGGTATTCTTCGGAGGAGCAGTTCTTC.

The V gene is TRBV18, the J gene TRBJ1-1; no firm D call. The V and J ends lost 3 bases and 1 base respectively, with 6 bases between them. Germline CDR1 KGHSH, CDR2 LQKENI. CDR3 length: 13 amino acids. The CDR3 bases are TGTGCCAGCTCACCCTTACAGAACACTGAAGCTTTCTTT. This encodes CASSPLQNTEAFF. Supplemented by reference TRBV18 and TRBJ1-1, the full variable domain reads NAGVMQNPRHLVRRRGQEARLRCSPMKGHSHVYWYRQLPEEGLKFMVYLQKENIIDESGMPKERFSAEFPKEGPSILRIQQVVRGDSAAYFCASSPLQNTEAFFGQGTRLTVV.

Turning to this clone: A junction end diverges from the germline sequence, so it may reflect a read error. The CDR3 DNA reads as TGCGCCAGCAGCTTGGAACCTGGGACACCGGAAATCAGGGATTTT. Protein: CASSLEPGTPEIRDF. The gene calls are TRBV5-1 and TRBJ1-5, with D possibly being TRBD1 (6 bases). CDR3 length equals 15 residues. CDR1 SGHRS and CDR2 YFSETQ come from the germline V gene.

The V call is TRBV5-1, the J call TRBJ2-7; D possibly corresponds to TRBD2 (6 bases). V lost 0 bases, J lost 2 bases, and 12 bases lay in between. Germline V lookup: CDR1 SGHRS, CDR2 YFSETQ. This CDR3 contains 15 residues. This CDR3 is CASSLAGTSTYEQYF. CDR3 sequence (DNA): TGCGCCAGCAGCTTGGCGGGGACTTCGACCTACGAGCAGTACTTC.

The V call is TRBV3-1 (or the pseudogene TRBV3-2), the J call TRBJ2-4; 10 bases are a match to TRBD1. Germline trimming cut 3 bases from V and 15 bases from J; bases unmatched to any gene: 5. The germline V gene has CDR1 LGHDT and CDR2 YNNKEL (reference sequence). The CDR3 is 12 residues long. CDR3: CASSQADRGLYF. CDR3 coding DNA: TGTGCCAGCAGCCAGGCCGACAGGGGGCTGTACTTC.

The chain links TRBV4-2 to TRBJ2-1, with D possibly matching TRBD1 (7 bases). V dropped 7 bases and J dropped 5 bases, with 18 bases sitting between them. Germline values: CDR1 LGHNA, CDR2 YNFKEQ. The CDR3 spans 15 residues. Here the CDR3 DNA reads TGTGCCAGCACGTCCGAAGACAGGGAGGACAATGAGCAGTTCTTC. Translating it yields CASTSEDREDNEQFF.

V is TRBV10-3 and J is TRBJ1-1; D might be TRBD1 (6 bases). Trimming removed 8 bases from V and 0 bases from J, with 10 bases in between. The germline V gene encodes CDR1 ENHRY and CDR2 SYGVKD. The CDR3 contains 13 residues. The CDR3 here is CAIRDNMNTEAFF. The CDR3 nucleotides are TGTGCCATCCGGGACAACATGAACACTGAAGCTTTCTTT.

The chain uses TRBV5-1 and TRBJ2-5; a weak D match, TRBD2 (6 bases). The CDR3 is 14 amino acids. Germline V gene data show CDR1 as SGHRS and CDR2 as YFSETQ. V was clipped by 4 bases and J by 5 bases, with 15 bases between them. The CDR3: CASSPDPGGETQYF. Here the CDR3 DNA reads TGCGCCAGCAGCCCGGACCCTGGGGGGGAGACCCAGTACTTC.

The chain combines TRBV19 with TRBJ1-2, with 8 nucleotides matching TRBD1. The length of the CDR3 is 15 residues. Germline-derived CDR1 and CDR2 are LNHDA and SQIVND (reference sequence). Losses at the gene ends were 2 bases for V and 5 bases for J; bases not matched to a gene: 7. CDR3 DNA sequence: TGTGCCAGTAGTATATCCCAGGGGGCTATGTATGGCTACACCTTC. This gives the protein CASSISQGAMYGYTF.

The chain combines TRBV18 with TRBJ1-4, with D perhaps TRBD1 (6 bases). Trimming removed 1 base at V and 9 bases at J, with 9 bases between. The CDR3 consists of 13 residues. Germline CDR1 and CDR2: KGHSH and LQKENI. The CDR3 is CASSPRGRQKLFF. For the CDR3, the DNA is TGTGCCAGCTCACCACGGGGGCGGCAAAAACTGTTTTTT.

The chain has TRBV6-5 and TRBJ1-3, with D uncertain. The germline V and J ends were trimmed by 5 bases and 0 bases, with 8 bases remaining between them. The CDR3 runs to 14 residues. CDR1 and CDR2 from the germline V gene are MNHEY and SVGAGI. CDR3 sequence: CASSRGDSGNTIYF. The CDR3, as DNA: TGTGCCAGCAGTCGGGGTGACTCTGGAAACACCATATATTTT.

This clone was counted between two and nine times. As DNA, the CDR3 is TGCGCCAGCAGCCAAGTATCATCTAGCGGCCTAACCTACGAGCAGTACTTC. It is translated as CASSQVSSSGLTYEQYF. The genes are TRBV4-1 and TRBJ2-7, with 7 bases fitting TRBD2. The CDR3 runs to 17 residues. Germline V gene data show CDR1 as MGHRA and CDR2 as YSYEKL. Trimming at V came to 1 base and at J to 2 bases, leaving 11 bases not matched to a gene.

V gene TRBV12-3 or TRBV12-4 combines with J gene TRBJ2-7; TRBD2 matches at 7 bases. J gave up 4 bases and V 5 bases, and 5 bases lay outside the gene matches. This CDR3 region has 13 residues. The CDR3 region is CASSPGRYYEQYF. CDR3 DNA sequence: TGTGCCAGCAGTCCCGGGAGGTATTACGAGCAGTACTTC.

The rearrangement links TRBV3-1 (or the pseudogene TRBV3-2) to TRBJ2-6; D gene unclear. V was shortened by 2 bases and J by 0 bases, with 5 bases between the two germline ends. Germline CDR1 reads LGHDT; CDR2 reads YNNKEL (reference sequence). This CDR3 region has 15 residues. CDR3 region: CASSQSGSGANVLTF. The CDR3 DNA sequence: TGTGCCAGCAGCCAATCCGGCTCTGGGGCCAACGTCCTGACTTTC.

In regard to this clone: Its ends do not fully match the called genes, so a read error is possible. The V and J genes are TRBV7-8 and TRBJ2-1, with D possibly TRBD2 on 5 matching bases. Germline V gene data show CDR1 as SGHVS and CDR2 as FQNEAQ. The CDR3 consists of 11 residues. CDR3 DNA sequence: TGTGCCAGCAGCCTGCCGGGAACAAGGGTCTTC. Protein product: CASSLPGTRVF.

This clone was picked up one time. This chain connects TRBV11-1 to TRBJ2-5; D gene ambiguous. Germline V CDR1 and CDR2: SGHAT, FQDESV (reference sequence). This CDR3 comprises 14 residues. The V and J ends lost 4 bases and 0 bases respectively, with 9 bases between them. CDR3 nucleotide sequence: TGTGCCAGCAGCTATAGGAGCGACCAAGAGACCCAGTACTTC. Residues: CASSYRSDQETQYF.

Here the CDR3 DNA reads TGTGCCAGTCAACCTACTACAGGGTCCGTCCACGAGCAGTACTTC. Protein sequence: CASQPTTGSVHEQYF. The rearrangement links TRBV27 to TRBJ2-7, with a weak D call TRBD1 (6 bases). The V end was cut by 9 bases, the J end by 5 bases, with 23 bases between. Germline-derived CDR1 and CDR2 are MNHEY and SMNVEV (reference sequence). This CDR3 is 15 amino acids long.

This chain joins TRBV3-1 (or the pseudogene TRBV3-2) and TRBJ2-7, with D tentatively TRBD2 (7 bases). Germline V gives CDR1 LGHDT, CDR2 YNNKEL (reference sequence). The V gene lost 0 bases and the J gene lost 4 bases, with 16 bases spanning the gap. The CDR3 is 16 amino acids. CDR3 DNA: TGTGCCAGCAGCCAAGATCTGGTAGGGGGGGTGTACGAGCAGTACTTC. Its protein is CASSQDLVGGVYEQYF.

V and J are TRBV19 and TRBJ1-5; D gene ambiguous. V was trimmed by 3 bases and J by 5 bases, leaving 20 bases between them. Germline V gene data show CDR1 as LNHDA and CDR2 as SQIVND (reference sequence). The CDR3 contains 17 residues. CDR3 bases: TGTGCCAGTAGTATCCCCCACGGAGGGAGGCCCGATCAGCCCCAGCATTTT. Its protein is CASSIPHGGRPDQPQHF.

The sample holds a few counts of this clone. J is TRBJ1-6 and V is TRBV27; 7 positions agree with TRBD1. Germline V gene sequence: CDR1 MNHEY, CDR2 SMNVEV (reference sequence). V trimming: 4 bases; J trimming: 4 bases; junction bases outside the gene matches: 1. This CDR3 spans 14 amino acids. Here the CDR3 DNA reads TGTGCCAGCAGTTCGGGACAGTATAATTCACCCCTCCACTTT. It codes for CASSSGQYNSPLHF.

The chain joins TRBV29-1 to TRBJ1-2; 9 bases match TRBD1. The CDR3 covers 16 residues. J lost 4 bases, V lost 5 bases, and 14 bases had no gene match. Germline CDR1 and CDR2: SQVTM and ANQGSEA. CDR3 in DNA: TGCAGCGTTCAGAGGGGGGGCCCGACAGGGGGCTATGGCTACACCTTC. Amino acids: CSVQRGGPTGGYGYTF.

The chain couples TRBV9 to TRBJ2-3, with a weak D call TRBD1 (5 bases). The V and J ends lost 0 bases and 12 bases respectively, with 14 bases between them. Germline assignment: CDR1 SGDLS and CDR2 YYNGEE. The CDR3 spans 13 residues. CDR3 residues: CASSVESETEQYF. CDR3 coding DNA: TGTGCCAGCAGCGTAGAGTCTGAGACAGAACAGTATTTT.

This chain connects TRBV5-8 to TRBJ1-4; D is ambiguous. V lost 4 bases and J 0 bases, leaving 13 bases between the germline ends. The CDR3 is made up of 16 amino acids. Looked up from germline, CDR1 is SGHTS and CDR2 is YDEGEE. In DNA form, the CDR3 reads TGTGCCAGCAGCCCAAAGAAGACTGCAACTAATGAAAAACTGTTTTTT. Amino acids: CASSPKKTATNEKLFF.

V usage is TRBV9 and J usage is TRBJ2-7; 8 bases line up with TRBD2. The CDR3 extends over 15 amino acids. V shed 5 bases, J shed 0 bases, and the junction held 7 bases outside the gene matches. The germline CDR1 and CDR2 sequences are SGDLS and YYNGEE. CDR3 sequence reads: CASSSRGGNSYEQYF. The CDR3 DNA is TGTGCCAGCAGTTCTCGGGGGGGGAACTCCTACGAGCAGTACTTC.

CDR3 in amino acids: CASSTGTATNEKLFF. DNA for the CDR3: TGTGCCAGTAGCACTGGGACAGCAACTAATGAAAAACTGTTTTTT. The chain recombines TRBV19 with TRBJ1-4; 7 nucleotides match TRBD1. The CDR3 contains 15 residues. Unmatched junction bases numbered 4, after V lost 6 bases and J lost 0 bases. Germline V lookup: CDR1 LNHDA, CDR2 SQIVND (reference sequence).

The gene calls are TRBV6-6 and TRBJ2-7; TRBD2 matches 11 bases. The CDR3 totals 16 residues. The V and J ends lost 6 bases and 1 base, in that order; junction bases with no gene match: 8. Germline lookup yields CDR1 MNHNY and CDR2 SVGAGI (reference sequence). CDR3 DNA sequence: TGTGCCAGCAGCGTCGGGACTAGCGGACCTTCCTACGAGCAGTACTTC. Residues: CASSVGTSGPSYEQYF.

The chain links TRBV3-1 (or the pseudogene TRBV3-2) to TRBJ1-1, with D unresolved. The CDR3 extends over 17 amino acids. V lost 0 bases and J 0 bases, leaving 14 bases between the germline ends. CDR1 LGHDT and CDR2 YNNKEL come from the germline V gene (reference sequence). The CDR3 DNA is TGTGCCAGCAGCCAAGATAGAATAGAAGAAATGAACACTGAAGCTTTCTTT. This translates into CASSQDRIEEMNTEAFF.